This TCR beta chain originates from a study of CD8+CD57+ T cells in acquired aplastic anemia. Turning to the study itself: Roughly 3.1 ug was the average amount of DNA from sorted CD4+ and CD8+ cells. The study's findings and limits: Patients were compared with controls for CD8+ Simpson's diversity, and no significant difference emerged.

A word on this clonotype: What it binds is not known.

The CDR3 covers 12 residues. The germline gives CDR1 SQVTM, CDR2 ANQGSEA. V was clipped by 3 bases and J by 2 bases, with 6 bases between them. Using genomic DNA as the template, TCR beta VDJ and CDR3 profiling was carried out. TCRdb called the reads again in MiXCR, with one record for every CDR3 protein. The sample shows about 160,000 distinct CDR3 sequences, approximately 40% of them seen only once. The clonotype was recovered from a human donor in good health. Sequenced: sorted CD4+, CD8+, or CD8+CD57+ T cells (not recorded which) from PBMCs. The chain employs TRBV29-1 and TRBJ2-3, with no clear D. The CDR3 nucleotides read TGCAGCGTTGAGTTATACACAGATACGCAGTATTTT. It encodes CSVELYTDTQYF.